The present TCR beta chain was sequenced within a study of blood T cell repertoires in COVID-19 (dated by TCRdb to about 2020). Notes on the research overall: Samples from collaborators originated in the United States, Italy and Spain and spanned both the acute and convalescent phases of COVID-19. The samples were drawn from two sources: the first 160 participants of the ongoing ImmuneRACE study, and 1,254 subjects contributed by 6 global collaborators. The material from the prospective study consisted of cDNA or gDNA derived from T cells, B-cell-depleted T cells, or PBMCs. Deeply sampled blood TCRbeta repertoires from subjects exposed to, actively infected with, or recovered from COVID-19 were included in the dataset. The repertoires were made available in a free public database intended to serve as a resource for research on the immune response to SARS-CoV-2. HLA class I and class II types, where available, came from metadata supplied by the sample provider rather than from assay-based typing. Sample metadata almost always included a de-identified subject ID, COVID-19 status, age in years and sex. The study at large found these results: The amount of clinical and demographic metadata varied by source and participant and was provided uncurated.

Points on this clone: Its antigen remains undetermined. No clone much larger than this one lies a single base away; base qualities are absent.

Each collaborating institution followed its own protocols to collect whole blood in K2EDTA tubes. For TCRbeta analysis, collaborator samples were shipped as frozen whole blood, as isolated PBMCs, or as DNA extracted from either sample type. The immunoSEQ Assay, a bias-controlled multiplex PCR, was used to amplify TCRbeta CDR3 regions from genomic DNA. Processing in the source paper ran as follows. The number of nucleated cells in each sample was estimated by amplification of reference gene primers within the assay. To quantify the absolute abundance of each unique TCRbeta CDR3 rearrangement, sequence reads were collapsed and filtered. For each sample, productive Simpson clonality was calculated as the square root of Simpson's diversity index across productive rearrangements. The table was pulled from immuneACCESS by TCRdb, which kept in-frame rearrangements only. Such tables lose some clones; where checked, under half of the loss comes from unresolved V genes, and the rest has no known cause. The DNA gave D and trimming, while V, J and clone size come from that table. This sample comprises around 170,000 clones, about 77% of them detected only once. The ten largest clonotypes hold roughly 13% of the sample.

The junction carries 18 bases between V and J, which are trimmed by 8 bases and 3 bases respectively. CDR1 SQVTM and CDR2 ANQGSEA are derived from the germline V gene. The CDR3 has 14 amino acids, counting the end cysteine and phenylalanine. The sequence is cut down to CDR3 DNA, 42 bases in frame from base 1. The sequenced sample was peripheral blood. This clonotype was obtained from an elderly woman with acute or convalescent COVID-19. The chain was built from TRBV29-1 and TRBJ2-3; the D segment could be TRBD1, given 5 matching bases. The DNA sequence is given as TGCAGCATCCGCCCCGGTGGGGCGACAGATACGCAGTATTTT. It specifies CSIRPGGATDTQYF.